The clone carrying this T cell receptor (beta chain) turned up a few times. This sample includes further DNA sequences coding for the same CDR3. Repertoires were generated with immunoSEQ multiplex PCR, while TCRdb's copy carries only in-frame clones and drops some. The sample has around 350,000 clones; roughly 85% are singletons. This entry is derived from a study of cytomegalovirus exposure and HLA in healthy donors. This clonotype was sampled from a woman younger than 30 in good health and CMV-seronegative. The specimen was PBMCs.

The CDR3: CASSDSSGGANEQFF. As DNA, the CDR3 is TGTGCCAGCAGTGACTCGAGCGGGGGGGCCAATGAGCAGTTCTTC. The chain has TRBV6-4 and TRBJ2-1; 10 nucleotides line up with TRBD2. The germline V gene has CDR1 MRHNA and CDR2 SNTAGT. Germline trimming cut 0 bases from V and 6 bases from J; bases unmatched to any gene: 2. The CDR3 extends over 15 amino acids.